This T cell receptor beta chain is from a study of cytomegalovirus exposure and HLA in healthy donors. Points from the study as a whole: Association with HLA alleles at 0.05 false discovery rate was found for around 17,000 TCR beta sequences in a later analysis. Apparent HLA restriction characterized most CMV-associated TCR beta chains in a later analysis. When analyzed later, a missense DCLRE1C variant was found to be linked to TCR beta V- and J-gene trimming.

PCR involved 60 Vbeta and 13 Jbeta primers. Produced via immunoSEQ multiplex PCR; TCRdb's table is partial and in-frame only. The sample records more than 50,000 clones, around 75% being singletons. As for this clone: Its antigen is not known.

With V trimmed by 6 bases and J by 4 bases, 8 bases remained unmatched. This CDR3 spans 13 amino acids. Germline values: CDR1 SQVTM, CDR2 ANQGSEA. The sample was PBMCs. The V and J genes are TRBV29-1 and TRBJ1-2; 7 positions match TRBD1. This sequence originates from a woman aged 35 to 49 in good health and CMV-seropositive. In DNA form, the CDR3 reads TGCAGCGTGGAATTACAGGGGTCCTATGGCTACACCTTC. This translates into CSVELQGSYGYTF.